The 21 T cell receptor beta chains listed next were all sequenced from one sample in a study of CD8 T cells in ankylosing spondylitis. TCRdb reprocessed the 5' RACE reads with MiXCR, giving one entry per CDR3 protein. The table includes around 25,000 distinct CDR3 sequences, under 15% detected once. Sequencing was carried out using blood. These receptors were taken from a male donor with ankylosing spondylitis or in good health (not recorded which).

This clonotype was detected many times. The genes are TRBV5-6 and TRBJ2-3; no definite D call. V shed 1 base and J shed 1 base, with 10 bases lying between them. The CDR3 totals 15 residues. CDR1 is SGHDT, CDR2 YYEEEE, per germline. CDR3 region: CASSLRPARTDTQYF. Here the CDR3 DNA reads TGTGCCAGCAGCTTGCGTCCCGCCCGCACAGATACGCAGTATTTT.

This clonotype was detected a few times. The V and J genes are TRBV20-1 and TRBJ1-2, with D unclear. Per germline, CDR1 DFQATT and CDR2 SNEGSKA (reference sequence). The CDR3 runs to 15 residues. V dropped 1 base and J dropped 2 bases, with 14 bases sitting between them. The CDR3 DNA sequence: TGCAGTGCTAGAGTTCCACCTCCCGGGAACTATGGCTACACCTTC. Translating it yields CSARVPPPGNYGYTF.

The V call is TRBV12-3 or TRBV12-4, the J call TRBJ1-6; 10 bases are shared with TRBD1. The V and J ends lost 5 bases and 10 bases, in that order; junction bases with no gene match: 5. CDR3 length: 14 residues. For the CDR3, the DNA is TGTGCCAGCAGTCCCGGGACAGGGGAATCACCCCTCCACTTT. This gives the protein CASSPGTGESPLHF.

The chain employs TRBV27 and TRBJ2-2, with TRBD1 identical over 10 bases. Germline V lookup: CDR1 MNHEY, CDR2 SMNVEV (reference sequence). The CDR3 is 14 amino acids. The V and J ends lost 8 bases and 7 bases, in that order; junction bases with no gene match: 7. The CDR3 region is CASRQGASVGELFF. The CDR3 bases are TGTGCCAGCCGACAGGGGGCCTCCGTCGGGGAGCTGTTTTTT.

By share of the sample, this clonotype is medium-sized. CDR3: CSARTGTGMDNEQFF. The CDR3 DNA follows: TGCAGTGCTCGCACCGGGACAGGGATGGACAATGAGCAGTTCTTC. The chain uses TRBV20-1 and TRBJ2-1, with 9 bases fitting TRBD1. CDR1 is DFQATT, CDR2 SNEGSKA, per germline (reference sequence). The CDR3 sequence is 15 residues long. The V segment lost 5 bases and the J segment 5 bases; nucleotides outside the gene matches: 10.

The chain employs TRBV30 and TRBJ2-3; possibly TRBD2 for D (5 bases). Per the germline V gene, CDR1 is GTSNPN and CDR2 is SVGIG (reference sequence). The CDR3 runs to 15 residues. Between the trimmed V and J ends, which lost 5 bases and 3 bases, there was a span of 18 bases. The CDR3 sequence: CAWLTKNRGTDTQYF. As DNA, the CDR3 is TGTGCCTGGTTGACCAAAAATCGAGGGACAGATACGCAGTATTTT.

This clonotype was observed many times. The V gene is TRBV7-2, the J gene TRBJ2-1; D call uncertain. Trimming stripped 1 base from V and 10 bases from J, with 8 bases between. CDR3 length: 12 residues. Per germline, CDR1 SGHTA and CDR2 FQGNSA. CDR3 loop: CASSLVGREQFF. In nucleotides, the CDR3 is TGTGCCAGCAGCTTAGTAGGGCGCGAGCAGTTCTTC.

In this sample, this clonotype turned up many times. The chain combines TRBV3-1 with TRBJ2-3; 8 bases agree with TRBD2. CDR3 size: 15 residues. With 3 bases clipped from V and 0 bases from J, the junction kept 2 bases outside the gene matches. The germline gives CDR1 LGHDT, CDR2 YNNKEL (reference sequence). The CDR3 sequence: CASSHTSGSTDTQYF. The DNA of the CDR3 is TGTGCCAGCAGCCACACTAGCGGTAGCACAGATACGCAGTATTTT.

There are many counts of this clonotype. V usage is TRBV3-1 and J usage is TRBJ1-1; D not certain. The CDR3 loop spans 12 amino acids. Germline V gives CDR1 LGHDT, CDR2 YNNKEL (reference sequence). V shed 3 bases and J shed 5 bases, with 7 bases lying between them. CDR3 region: CASSQGATEAFF. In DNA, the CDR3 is TGTGCCAGCAGCCAGGGTGCGACTGAAGCTTTCTTT.

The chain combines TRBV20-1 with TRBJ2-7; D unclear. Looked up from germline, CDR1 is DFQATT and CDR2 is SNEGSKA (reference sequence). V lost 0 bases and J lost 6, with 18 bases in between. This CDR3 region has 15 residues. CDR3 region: CSARDVSSSFGEQYV. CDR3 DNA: TGCAGTGCTAGAGATGTTAGCAGTAGCTTCGGCGAGCAGTACGTC.

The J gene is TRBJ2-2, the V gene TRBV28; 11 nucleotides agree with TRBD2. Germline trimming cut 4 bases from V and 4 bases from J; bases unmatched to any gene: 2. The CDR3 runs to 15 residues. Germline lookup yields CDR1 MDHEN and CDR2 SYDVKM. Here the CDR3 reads CASSWTSGFTGELFF. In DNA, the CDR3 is TGTGCCAGCAGTTGGACTAGCGGGTTCACCGGGGAGCTGTTTTTT.

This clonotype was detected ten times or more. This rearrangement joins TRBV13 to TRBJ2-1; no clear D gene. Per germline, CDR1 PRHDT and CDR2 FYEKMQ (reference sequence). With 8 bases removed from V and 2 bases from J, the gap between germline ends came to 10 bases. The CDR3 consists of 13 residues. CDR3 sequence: CASHGFTYNEQFF. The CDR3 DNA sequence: TGTGCCAGCCACGGTTTCACCTACAATGAGCAGTTCTTC.

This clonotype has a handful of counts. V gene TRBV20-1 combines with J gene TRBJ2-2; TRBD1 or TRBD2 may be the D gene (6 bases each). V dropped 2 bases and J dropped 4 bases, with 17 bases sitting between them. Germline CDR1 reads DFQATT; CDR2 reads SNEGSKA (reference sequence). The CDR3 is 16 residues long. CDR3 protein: CSARTLPKGGTGELFF. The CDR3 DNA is TGCAGTGCTAGAACGTTGCCCAAGGGGGGCACCGGGGAGCTGTTTTTT.

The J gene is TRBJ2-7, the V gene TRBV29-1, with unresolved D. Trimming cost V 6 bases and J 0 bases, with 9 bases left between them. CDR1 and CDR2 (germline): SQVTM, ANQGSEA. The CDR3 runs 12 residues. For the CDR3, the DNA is TGCAGCGTCGGACGGAACTCCTACGAGCAGTACTTC. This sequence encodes CSVGRNSYEQYF.

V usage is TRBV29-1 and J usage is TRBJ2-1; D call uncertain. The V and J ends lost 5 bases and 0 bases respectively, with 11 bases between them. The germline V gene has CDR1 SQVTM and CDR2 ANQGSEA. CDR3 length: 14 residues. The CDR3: CSVRRPSSYNEQFF. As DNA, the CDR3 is TGCAGCGTTAGACGGCCGAGCTCCTACAATGAGCAGTTCTTC.

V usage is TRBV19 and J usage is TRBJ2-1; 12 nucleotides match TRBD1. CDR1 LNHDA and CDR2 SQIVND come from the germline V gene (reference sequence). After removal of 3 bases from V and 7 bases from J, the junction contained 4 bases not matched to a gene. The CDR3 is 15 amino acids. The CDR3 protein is CASSIRDRGPNEQFF. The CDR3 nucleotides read TGTGCCAGTAGTATCCGGGACAGGGGGCCAAATGAGCAGTTCTTC.

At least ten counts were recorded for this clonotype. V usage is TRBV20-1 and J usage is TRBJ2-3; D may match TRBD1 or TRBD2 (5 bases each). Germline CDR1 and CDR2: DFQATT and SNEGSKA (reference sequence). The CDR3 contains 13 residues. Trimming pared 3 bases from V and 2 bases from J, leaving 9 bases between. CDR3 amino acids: CSASVGATDTQYF. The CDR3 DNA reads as TGCAGTGCTAGCGTCGGGGCCACAGATACGCAGTATTTT.

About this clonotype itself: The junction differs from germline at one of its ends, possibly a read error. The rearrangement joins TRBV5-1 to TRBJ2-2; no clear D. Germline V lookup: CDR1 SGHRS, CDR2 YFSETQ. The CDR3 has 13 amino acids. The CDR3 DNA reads TGCGCCAACAGCTTCCCGGGTACCGGGGAGCTGTTTTTT. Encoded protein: CANSFPGTGELFF.

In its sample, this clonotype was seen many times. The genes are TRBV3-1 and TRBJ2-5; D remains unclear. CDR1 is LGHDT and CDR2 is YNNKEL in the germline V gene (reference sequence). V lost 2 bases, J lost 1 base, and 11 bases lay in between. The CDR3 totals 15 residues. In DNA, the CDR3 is TGTGCCAGCAGCCAAAACACCGGCCTCCAAGAGACCCAGTACTTC. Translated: CASSQNTGLQETQYF.

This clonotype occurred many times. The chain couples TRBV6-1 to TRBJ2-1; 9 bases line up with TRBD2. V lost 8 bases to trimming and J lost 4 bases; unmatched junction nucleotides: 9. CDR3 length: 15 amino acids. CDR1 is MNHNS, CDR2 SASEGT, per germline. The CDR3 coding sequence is TGTGCCAGCGTGGCGGCGGGAGGGGGGTACAATGAGCAGTTCTTC. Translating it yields CASVAAGGGYNEQFF.

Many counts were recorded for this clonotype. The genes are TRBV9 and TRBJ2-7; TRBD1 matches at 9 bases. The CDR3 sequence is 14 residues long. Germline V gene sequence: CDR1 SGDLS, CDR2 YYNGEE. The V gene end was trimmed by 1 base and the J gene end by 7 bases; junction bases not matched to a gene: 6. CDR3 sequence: CASSVYGQGREQYF. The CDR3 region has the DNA TGTGCCAGCAGCGTATACGGACAGGGGCGGGAGCAGTACTTC.